The clone carrying this T cell receptor beta chain was observed once. Its antigen is unknown. V was trimmed by 2 bases and J by 4 bases, leaving 15 bases between them. Germline-derived CDR1 and CDR2 are LNHDA and SQIVND (reference sequence). This CDR3 is built from 15 residues. The data stem from a study of vaccination effects on CD4 cells after COVID-19. Sequencing followed a ViraFEST assay step that expanded antigen-specific CD4+ T cells with viral peptide pools. Upon completion of about eleven days in culture, CD4+ T cells were isolated. The cohort was immunized with two doses of either the BNT162b2 or mRNA-1273 vaccine. Cultivation was performed at two million PBMC per well with roughly 10 IU/ml IL-2 and about 10 ug/ml peptides added. TCRdb's table, derived via immunoSEQ multiplex PCR, lists solely in-frame clones and lacks some. This sample has some 50,000 clones, with around three quarters found just once.

V usage is TRBV19 and J usage is TRBJ2-7; possible D gene TRBD1, 8 bases. This specimen consisted of CD4+ T cells from PBMCs cultured with HCoV-OC43 spike peptides, obtained after COVID-19 vaccination. The sample's subset: HCoV-OC43 spike overlapping peptide pool stimulation. This receptor was obtained from a human donor who received a COVID-19 vaccine. For the CDR3, the DNA is TGTGCCAGTAGTATAACGACAGGGGAGGGGTACGAGCAGTACTTC. This translates into CASSITTGEGYEQYF.